Listed here are 18 T cell receptor beta chains from one sample, sequenced in a study of post-analysis software for immune sequencing data. Notes on the study in general: There were several TRBV segments more frequent in patients than controls, and TRBV5-6, TRBV5-1 and TRBV20-1 were among them.

Tagging with unique molecular identifiers was a feature of the TCR beta cDNA libraries. From the PCR reads, TCRdb called clonotypes with MiXCR, one entry per CDR3 protein. The table includes about 800,000 distinct CDR3 sequences, roughly 27% detected once. These receptors' antigens are unknown. The sample was blood. All receptors derive from a girl aged 5-17 years with multiple sclerosis.

The V and J genes are TRBV7-6 and TRBJ1-2; D is unclear. With 0 bases removed from V and 7 bases from J, the gap between germline ends came to 15 bases. Germline values: CDR1 SGHVS, CDR2 FNYEAQ. This CDR3 spans 15 amino acids. CDR3 loop: CASSLAESKSGGYTF. As DNA, the CDR3 is TGTGCCAGCAGCTTAGCCGAATCGAAATCAGGTGGCTACACCTTC.

The gene calls are TRBV6-1 and TRBJ2-3; 7 nucleotides align to TRBD2. The trim removed 2 bases at V and 8 bases at J, leaving 7 bases unmatched. Germline-derived CDR1 and CDR2 are MNHNS and SASEGT. The CDR3 runs to 14 residues. DNA for the CDR3: TGTGCCAGCAGTGAACGCGGCGCGGGAGTTACGCAGTATTTT. This codes for CASSERGAGVTQYF.

CDR3 residues: CSARGVRQGVAGEKLFF. For the CDR3, the DNA is TGCAGTGCTAGAGGTGTGAGACAGGGAGTGGCGGGCGAAAAACTGTTTTTT. The chain couples TRBV20-1 to TRBJ1-4; 7 bases map to TRBD1. Germline V gives CDR1 DFQATT, CDR2 SNEGSKA (reference sequence). The CDR3 totals 17 residues. Trimming cost V 1 base and J 8 bases; bases outside gene matches: 16.

This clonotype was seen a handful of times. The chain couples TRBV21-1 to TRBJ1-1; TRBD1 is the table's D call, not checked against the DNA. TRBV21-1 is assigned pseudogene status. The CDR3 sequence is 15 residues long. The CDR3 region is CASSKPGERGTEAFF. The CDR3 nucleotides read TGTGCCAGCAGCAAGCCAGGGGAAAGGGGCACTGAAGCTTTCTTT.

V is TRBV12-5 and J is TRBJ2-4; D not resolved. The CDR3 has 17 residues. Trimming took 2 bases from V and 0 from J, leaving 14 bases between them. Per the germline V gene, CDR1 is LGHNT and CDR2 is FRNRAP. The CDR3 sequence is CASGLRFHPIAKNIQYF. The CDR3 DNA sequence: TGTGCTAGTGGTTTGAGGTTTCATCCTATAGCCAAAAACATTCAGTACTTC.

This rearrangement joins TRBV20-1 to TRBJ1-5; 8 positions agree with TRBD1. CDR1 is DFQATT, CDR2 SNEGSKA, per germline (reference sequence). With 6 bases clipped from V and 5 bases from J, the junction kept 6 bases outside the gene matches. The CDR3 contains 13 residues. CDR3 loop: CSASRDRYQPQHF. CDR3 nucleotide sequence: TGCAGTGCAAGCCGGGACAGGTATCAGCCCCAGCATTTT.

This clonotype was counted many times. The chain joins TRBV27 to TRBJ2-5; D possibly corresponds to TRBD1 (6 bases). Trimming shortened V by 5 bases and J by 1 base, and 17 bases separated the two germline ends. The CDR3 is 16 amino acids. The V gene's germline CDR1 is MNHEY and CDR2 SMNVEV (reference sequence). For the CDR3, the DNA is TGTGCCAGCAGTCGCTCAACAGGGCCCCTCCAAGAGACCCAGTACTTC. It codes for CASSRSTGPLQETQYF.

In regard to this clonotype: A read error is possible here, since a much larger clone lies one base away. J is TRBJ2-1 and V is TRBV15; D is unclear. The germline V gene encodes CDR1 LNHNV and CDR2 YYDKDF (reference sequence). The CDR3 has 13 amino acids. Trimming removed 3 bases at V and 10 bases at J, with 13 bases between. This chain's CDR3 is CATSSPDSFEQFF. The DNA of the CDR3 is TGTGCCACCAGCAGTCCCGATTCCTTCGAGCAGTTCTTC.

This clonotype turned up a few times. The rearrangement links TRBV29-1 to TRBJ2-7; D is possibly TRBD1 (5 bases). Trimming shortened V by 1 base and J by 2 bases, and 6 bases separated the two germline ends. Germline lookup yields CDR1 SQVTM and CDR2 ANQGSEA. This CDR3 has 12 residues. As DNA, the CDR3 is TGCAGCGTTGAAGGGGGCCCCTACGAGCAGTACTTC. Protein sequence: CSVEGGPYEQYF.

This clonotype was detected a few times. The V gene is TRBV11-2, the J gene TRBJ1-1, with D perhaps TRBD1 (5 bases). Germline V gene data show CDR1 as SGHAT and CDR2 as FQNNGV. The CDR3 contains 12 residues. Trimming removed 1 base at V and 8 bases at J, with 8 bases between. The CDR3 DNA sequence: TGTGCCAGCAGCTTAGGGCAGGGAGAAGCTTTCTTT. As protein: CASSLGQGEAFF.

This clonotype has only a few counts. The rearrangement joins TRBV6-4 to TRBJ2-5; 12 bases are shared with TRBD1. The germline CDR1 and CDR2 sequences are MRHNA and SNTAGT. V was clipped by 4 bases and J by 4 bases; unmatched bases: 4. The CDR3 consists of 15 residues. The CDR3 loop is CASSATGQGAETQYF. The CDR3 nucleotides are TGTGCCAGCAGTGCGACGGGACAGGGGGCAGAGACCCAGTACTTC.

The chain has TRBV2 and TRBJ2-2; TRBD1 agrees at 7 bases. V shed 6 bases and J 5 bases; nucleotides not matched to a gene: 9. The CDR3 runs 15 residues. Germline CDR1 SNHLY, CDR2 FYNNEI. In DNA form, the CDR3 reads TGTGCCAGCAGCCGCAAGGGACAGAATACCGGGGAGCTGTTTTTT. It codes for CASSRKGQNTGELFF.

V gene TRBV5-6 combines with J gene TRBJ2-5, with D maybe TRBD1 (6 bases). This CDR3 has 16 residues. V lost 4 bases to trimming and J lost 5 bases, with 21 bases between them. The V gene's germline CDR1 is SGHDT and CDR2 YYEEEE. The DNA of the CDR3 is TGTGCCAGCAGCCTCGTGGGGCTGGGGGCAGGCGAGACCCAGTACTTC. It encodes CASSLVGLGAGETQYF.

The sample holds a few counts of this clonotype. The V gene is TRBV6-2 or TRBV6-3, the J gene TRBJ2-2; D uncertain. The V end was cut by 7 bases, the J end by 4 bases, with 4 bases between. The length of the CDR3 is 11 residues. Germline loops: CDR1 MNHEY, CDR2 SVGEGT. The CDR3: CASTRTGELFF. Here the CDR3 DNA reads TGTGCCAGCACCCGCACCGGGGAGCTGTTTTTT.

This clonotype came up a few times. This chain connects TRBV5-1 to TRBJ2-1; D unclear. The CDR3 is 15 amino acids. V lost 1 base to trimming and J lost 6 bases, with 14 bases between them. Germline CDR1 and CDR2: SGHRS and YFSETQ. The CDR3: CASSLSLEGSNEQFF. Here the CDR3 DNA reads TGCGCCAGCAGCTTGTCTTTAGAAGGGTCCAATGAGCAGTTCTTC.

This rearrangement joins TRBV20-1 to TRBJ1-4; D is unresolved. The V end lost 5 bases, the J end lost 0 bases, and 13 bases lay between the germline ends. The CDR3 runs 15 residues. In germline, CDR1 is DFQATT, CDR2 SNEGSKA (reference sequence). The CDR3 bases are TGCAGTGCTCCCTCCCAGGTTGCAACTAATGAAAAACTGTTTTTT. Its protein is CSAPSQVATNEKLFF.

The gene calls are TRBV5-5 and TRBJ2-3; TRBD2 matches at 14 bases. The length of the CDR3 is 16 residues. Germline V lookup: CDR1 SGHKS, CDR2 YYEKEE (reference sequence). Unmatched junction bases numbered 3, after V lost 4 bases and J lost 2 bases. The CDR3 loop is CASSVGLAGDTDTQYF. In DNA form, the CDR3 reads TGTGCCAGCAGCGTGGGACTAGCGGGGGACACAGATACGCAGTATTTT.

V usage is TRBV29-1 and J usage is TRBJ2-1; D may be TRBD1 (5 bases). Between the trimmed V and J ends, which lost 5 bases and 9 bases, there was a span of 11 bases. This CDR3 is built from 11 residues. Per the germline V gene, CDR1 is SQVTM and CDR2 is ANQGSEA. CDR3 in amino acids: CSVSRDSEQFF. CDR3 coding DNA: TGCAGCGTTTCCAGGGATAGTGAGCAGTTCTTC.